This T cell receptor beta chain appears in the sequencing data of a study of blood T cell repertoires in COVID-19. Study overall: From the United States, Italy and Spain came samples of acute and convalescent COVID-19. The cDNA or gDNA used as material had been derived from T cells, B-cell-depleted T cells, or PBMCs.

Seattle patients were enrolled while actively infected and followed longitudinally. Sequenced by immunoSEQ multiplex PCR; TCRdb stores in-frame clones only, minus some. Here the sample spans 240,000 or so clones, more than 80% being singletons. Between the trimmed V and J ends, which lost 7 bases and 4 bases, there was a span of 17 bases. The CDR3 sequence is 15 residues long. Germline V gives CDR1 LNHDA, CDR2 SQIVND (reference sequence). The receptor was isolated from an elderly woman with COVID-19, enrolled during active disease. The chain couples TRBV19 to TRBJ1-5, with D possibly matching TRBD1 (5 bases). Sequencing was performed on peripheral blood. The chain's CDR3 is CASTLGGFGNQPQHF. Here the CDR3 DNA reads TGTGCCAGTACCCTCGGGGGTTTTGGGAATCAGCCCCAGCATTTT.